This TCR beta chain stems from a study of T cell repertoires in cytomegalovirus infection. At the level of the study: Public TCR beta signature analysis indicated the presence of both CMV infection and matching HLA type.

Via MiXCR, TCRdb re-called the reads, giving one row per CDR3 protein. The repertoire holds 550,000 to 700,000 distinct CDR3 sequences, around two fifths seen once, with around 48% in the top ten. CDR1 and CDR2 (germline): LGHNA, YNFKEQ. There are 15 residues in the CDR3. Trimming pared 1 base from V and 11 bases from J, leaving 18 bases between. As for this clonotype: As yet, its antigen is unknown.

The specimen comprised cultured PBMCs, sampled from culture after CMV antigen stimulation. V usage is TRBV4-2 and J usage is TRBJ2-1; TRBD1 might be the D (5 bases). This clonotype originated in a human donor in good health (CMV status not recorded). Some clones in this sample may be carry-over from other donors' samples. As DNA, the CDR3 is TGTGCCAGCAGCCAAGTCACCTCTGGGGCAGTAAAGCAGTTCTTC. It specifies CASSQVTSGAVKQFF.